This TCR beta chain was sequenced in a study of OX40 agonist ivuxolimab in advanced cancers. The V gene lost 8 bases and the J gene lost 3 bases, with 11 bases spanning the gap. The CDR3 is 12 residues long. The germline V gene encodes CDR1 MNHEY and CDR2 SVGAGI. A history of autoimmune disease or systemic immunosuppression excluded patients. Blood samples were obtained at baseline, cycle 4 day 1, and cycle 7 day 1. Data came from immunoSEQ multiplex PCR; TCRdb stores just in-frame clones and leaves some out. The top ten clones hold less than 0.2% of a sample with more than 95,000 clones, 94% of them seen once.

This sample comprised CD4+ or CD8+ T cells sorted from blood, obtained in a trial of the OX40 agonist ivuxolimab. The chain uses TRBV6-5 and TRBJ2-7, with D maybe TRBD1 (6 bases). The clonotype originates from an adult with an advanced solid tumor such as melanoma, head and neck, liver or kidney cancer. CDR3 protein: CASQGTSYEQYF. Written as DNA, the CDR3 is TGTGCCAGCCAGGGGACCAGCTACGAGCAGTACTTC.